The 12 T cell receptor beta chains below all came from one sample that was sequenced in a study of OX40 agonist ivuxolimab in advanced cancers. Library preparation was by the immunoSEQ multiplex PCR assay. The source is immuneACCESS, and TCRdb retained only in-frame sequences with V and J called. Part of the clones is not carried over; for the studies checked, unresolved V genes explain less than half of this, and the remainder is unexplained. This sample lists tens of thousands of clones; approximately 87% were detected once. The ten largest clonotypes hold 32% of the sample. The specimen was CD4+ or CD8+ T cells sorted from blood, collected in a trial of the OX40 agonist ivuxolimab. The receptor source for this set is an adult with an advanced solid tumor such as melanoma, head and neck, liver or kidney cancer.

DNA for the CDR3: TGCGCCAGCAGTCAACCGTTGATAGATCAAACAGGGGTACGCGGCTACGAGCAGTACTTC. It yields the protein CASSQPLIDQTGVRGYEQYF. The V and J genes are TRBV23-1 and TRBJ2-7, with 7 bases fitting TRBD1. TRBV23-1 is reported as an ORF; its role is uncertain. The J segment lost 3 bases and the V segment lost 2 bases, leaving 22 bases of the junction unmatched. The CDR3 sequence is 20 residues long.

This chain connects TRBV4-1 to TRBJ2-7; perhaps D is TRBD1 or TRBD2 (5 bases each). V dropped 6 bases and J dropped 0 bases, with 15 bases sitting between them. Germline V gene lookup returns CDR1 MGHRA and CDR2 YSYEKL. CDR3 size: 15 residues. The DNA of the CDR3 is TGCGCCAGCAGTCGAGACCGGGACCGCTCCTACGAGCAGTACTTC. Amino acids: CASSRDRDRSYEQYF.

V gene TRBV21-1 combines with J gene TRBJ2-5; the D segment call TRBD2 is taken from the table without a DNA check. TRBV21-1 is noted as a pseudogene. The CDR3 spans 12 residues. The CDR3 coding sequence is TGTGCCCGGGGGAGCGGCGGGAAGACCCAGTACTTC. Its protein product is CARGSGGKTQYF.

Judged by abundance, this clone is medium-sized. The chain recombines TRBV11-2 with TRBJ1-2; D call uncertain. CDR3 length equals 13 residues. V lost 0 bases to trimming and J lost 8 bases, with 10 bases between them. Per the germline V gene, CDR1 is SGHAT and CDR2 is FQNNGV. The CDR3 DNA sequence: TGTGCCAGCAGCTTAGAAGGCAGTTCAGGCTACACCTTC. This translates into CASSLEGSSGYTF.

This clone has just one count. V is TRBV27 and J is TRBJ2-7; 9 bases are a match to TRBD1. The CDR3 has 15 amino acids. Germline CDR1 reads MNHEY; CDR2 reads SMNVEV (reference sequence). J gave up 10 bases and V 0 bases, and 10 bases lay outside the gene matches. The CDR3 nucleotides read TGTGCCAGCAGTTTATCGATAAGGGACAGGGCAAAACAGTACTTC. Its protein product is CASSLSIRDRAKQYF.

V is TRBV5-1 and J is TRBJ2-5; D is possibly TRBD1 (6 bases). The germline CDR1 and CDR2 sequences are SGHRS and YFSETQ. V was clipped by 5 bases and J by 7 bases, with 18 bases between them. The CDR3 length is 14 residues. The CDR3 region has the DNA TGCGCCAGCAGATTAGATGGGGACAAAGGGACCCAGTACTTC. Translating it yields CASRLDGDKGTQYF.

This sequence joins TRBV10-2 and TRBJ1-1; D is unresolved. The germline CDR1 and CDR2 sequences are WSHSY and SAAADI. The CDR3 is 11 residues long. Trimming cost V 4 bases and J 7 bases, with 7 bases left between them. This chain's CDR3 is CASSGAVEAFF. CDR3 DNA: TGCGCCAGCAGTGGGGCAGTTGAAGCTTTCTTT.

The rearrangement uses TRBV11-2 and TRBJ2-2; the D gene is possibly TRBD1 (5 bases). This CDR3 contains 14 residues. The V gene lost 4 bases and the J gene lost 6 bases, with 12 bases spanning the gap. In germline, CDR1 is SGHAT, CDR2 FQNNGV. The CDR3 here is CASSYAGLSGELFF. The CDR3 DNA reads TGTGCCAGCAGCTACGCAGGGCTGTCCGGGGAGCTGTTTTTT.

This chain connects TRBV7-8 to TRBJ1-1; D possibly corresponds to TRBD1 (6 bases). The germline V gene encodes CDR1 SGHVS and CDR2 FQNEAQ. The CDR3 has 16 amino acids. The V end lost 3 bases, the J end lost 6 bases, and 20 bases lay between the germline ends. In nucleotides, the CDR3 is TGTGCCAGCAGCTTCCGAAGGGACACTACCCTGGCTGAAGCTTTCTTT. It is translated as CASSFRRDTTLAEAFF.

The chain employs TRBV6-4 and TRBJ2-7; 12 bases match TRBD2. Germline V gene sequence: CDR1 MRHNA, CDR2 SNTAGT. This CDR3 region has 15 residues. The ends lost 3 bases at V and 2 bases at J; junction bases unmatched: 2. The chain's CDR3 is CASSDASGRAYEQYF. CDR3 in DNA: TGTGCCAGCAGTGATGCTAGCGGGAGGGCCTACGAGCAGTACTTC.

In this sample, this clone turned up once. The chain is built from TRBV5-1 and TRBJ2-3; the match to TRBD1 covers 8 bases. This CDR3 is built from 18 residues. Germline V gene lookup returns CDR1 SGHRS and CDR2 YFSETQ. Unmatched junction bases numbered 14, after V lost 3 bases and J lost 2 bases. The CDR3 coding sequence is TGCGCCAGCAGCTCCCGGAACGGCGGACAGGGATCCACAGATACGCAGTATTTT. As protein: CASSSRNGGQGSTDTQYF.

The CDR3 here is CASSYSWGLFF. DNA of the CDR3: TGTGCCAGCAGTTACTCGTGGGGCTTGTTTTTT. The gene calls are TRBV6-6 and TRBJ1-4, with a tentative D call TRBD1 (5 bases). The CDR3 is made up of 11 amino acids. Germline lookup yields CDR1 MNHNY and CDR2 SVGAGI (reference sequence). Trimming shortened V by 0 bases and J by 15 bases, and 8 bases separated the two germline ends.